This is a list of T cell receptor beta chains from one sample in a study of blood T cell repertoires in COVID-19. Sequenced by immunoSEQ multiplex PCR; TCRdb stores in-frame clones only, minus some. The sample records under 400,000 clones, around 87% being singletons. The sequenced sample was PBMCs or T cells enriched from blood (not recorded which). The receptors shown here come from a middle-aged man in a cohort exposed to, infected with or recovered from COVID-19 (not recorded which). CDR3s include the opening cysteine and the closing phenylalanine or tryptophan. Each record gives: J gene, clone size, V gene, D gene, CDR3 DNA, CDR3 protein. D genes are given only for firm matches. The size field is filled for only some rows; it gives once, few, many or a size class.

>TRBJ1-2|.|TRBV19|.
TGTGCCAGTAGGCCCAGGATTGGGGGCACAGGAATGGAAACCAACTACACCTTC
CASRPRIGGTGMETNYTF
>TRBJ2-1|.|TRBV25-1|.
TGTGCCAGCGCCAAGGAAGCGAGTGAGCAGTTCTTC
CASAKEASEQFF
>TRBJ1-1|.|TRBV10-1|.
TGCGCCAGCAGTGACCCAGGGGACACTGAAGCTTTCTTT
CASSDPGDTEAFF
>TRBJ1-4|.|TRBV28|.
TGTGCCAGTCCACGCTCCGAGACAAGAGAAAAACTGTTTTTT
CASPRSETREKLFF
>TRBJ1-5|.|TRBV24-1|.
TGTGCCACCAGTGACGGCGGGTCATCGGAGCCCCAGCATTTT
CATSDGGSSEPQHF
>TRBJ1-1|.|TRBV6-5|TRBD1
TGTGCCAGCAGTTCTTGGACAGGGTCGGGCACTGAAGCTTTCTTT
CASSSWTGSGTEAFF
>TRBJ2-2|.|TRBV28|TRBD2
TGTGCCAGCGGACTAGCGGGGAACACCGGGGAGCTGTTTTTT
CASGLAGNTGELFF
>TRBJ2-1|.|TRBV2|.
TGTGCAAAATACACCCCCACCCGCTCCTACAATGAGCAGTTCTTC
CAKYTPTRSYNEQFF
>TRBJ2-7|.|TRBV6-5|TRBD1
TGTGCCAGCAGGGGAGACAGGGGTCACGAGCAGTACTTC
CASRGDRGHEQYF
>TRBJ2-1|.|TRBV11-2|TRBD1
TGTGCCAGCAGCCCCCAGGGGGCCAACAATGAGCAGTTCTTC
CASSPQGANNEQFF
>TRBJ1-2|.|TRBV4-1|.
TGCGCCAGCAGCCAAGACTCCCAGTATGGCTACACCTTC
CASSQDSQYGYTF
>TRBJ2-7|few|TRBV29-1|.
TGCAGCGTTGTCAGGGACACCCACGAGCAGTACTTC
CSVVRDTHEQYF
>TRBJ2-1|.|TRBV18|.
TGTGCCAGCTCACCAGGAGCGGGCGGAACCTACAATGAGCAGTTCTTC
CASSPGAGGTYNEQFF
>TRBJ1-3|.|TRBV2|TRBD1
TGTGCCAGCTATCCCGCAGGGGGGATCTCCTCTGGAAACACCATATATTTT
CASYPAGGISSGNTIYF
>TRBJ2-1|.|TRBV5-4|.
TGTGCCAGCAGCTGGGGGCTGGGGAATGAGCAGTTCTTC
CASSWGLGNEQFF
>TRBJ1-5|.|TRBV12-3/TRBV12-4|.
TGTGCCAGCAGTTTAAATAACAATCAGCCCCAGCATTTT
CASSLNNNQPQHF
>TRBJ2-7|.|TRBV27|TRBD1
TGTGCCAGCAGTACTCGGGACAGGGCCTCCTACGAGCAGTACTTC
CASSTRDRASYEQYF
>TRBJ2-1|.|TRBV29-1|TRBD1
TGCAGCGCGGACAGGGTGAATGAGCAGTTCTTC
CSADRVNEQFF
>TRBJ1-2|.|TRBV6-6|TRBD1
TGTGCCAGCAGTTCAATGCGCCCAGGGGGCTATGGCTACACCTTC
CASSSMRPGGYGYTF
>TRBJ1-4|.|TRBV11-2|.
TGTGCCAGCAGCTTAGCTACAGTCCGGGGAAGGGAAAAACTGTTTTTT
CASSLATVRGREKLFF
>TRBJ1-1|.|TRBV7-9|.
TGTGCCAGCAGCTTAGTTCGGGACACTGAAGCTTTCTTT
CASSLVRDTEAFF
>TRBJ2-4|.|TRBV9|TRBD1
TGTGCCAGCAGCGTAGCCCAGACAGGGGGAGCCAAAAACATTCAGTACTTC
CASSVAQTGGAKNIQYF
>TRBJ1-1|once|TRBV5-1|TRBD1
TGCGCCAGCAGCCCGAATCCGGGACAGGGGATGAACACTGAAGCTTTCTTT
CASSPNPGQGMNTEAFF
>TRBJ2-7|.|TRBV28|.
TGTGCCAGCAGTTTGGGCGGGGTCCCCTCCTACGAGCAGTACTTC
CASSLGGVPSYEQYF
>TRBJ2-2|.|TRBV27|TRBD2
TGTGCCAGCAGTTTGAGGCTAGCGGGAGGGAGCGGGGAGCTGTTTTTT
CASSLRLAGGSGELFF
>TRBJ1-4|.|TRBV15|.
TGTGCCACCAGCCTCCGCAGGGTCCAAAAACTGTTTTTT
CATSLRRVQKLFF
>TRBJ2-1|.|TRBV18|TRBD2
TGTGCCAGCTCACCACCGTACTCTAGCGGGAGTTGGGATGAGCAGTTCTTC
CASSPPYSSGSWDEQFF
>TRBJ1-5|.|TRBV24-1|TRBD1
TGTGCCACCGCCTTACAGGGGGATCAGCCCCAGCATTTT
CATALQGDQPQHF
>TRBJ2-5|.|TRBV27|.
TGTGCCAGCAGTTTATCTAGCGGTACTCAAGAGACCCAGTACTTC
CASSLSSGTQETQYF
>TRBJ1-4|.|TRBV5-8|.
TGTGCCAGCAGCTTGACGGGGAGAGGCGAAAAACTGTTTTTT
CASSLTGRGEKLFF
>TRBJ2-2|.|TRBV4-2|.
TGTGCCAGCAGCCAAGTTATCGGCAGGGAACTGAACACCGGGGAGCTGTTTTTT
CASSQVIGRELNTGELFF
>TRBJ2-3|.|TRBV11-2|.
TGTGCCAGCAGCTTGAATGCAGGTGGCACAGATACGCAGTATTTT
CASSLNAGGTDTQYF
>TRBJ2-3|.|TRBV18|.
TGTGCCAGCTCACCAGGGGGGGCCGGCACAGATACGCAGTATTTT
CASSPGGAGTDTQYF
>TRBJ2-7|.|TRBV9|TRBD1
TGTGCCAGCAGCCCCGGGACAGGGGCCTACGAGCAGTACTTC
CASSPGTGAYEQYF
>TRBJ2-5|.|TRBV5-4|TRBD1
TGTGCCAGCAGCTTGATTGACAGGGTAGAGACCCAGTACTTC
CASSLIDRVETQYF
>TRBJ2-1|.|TRBV5-6|.
TGTGCCAGCAGCCTTCGGTTACACAATGAGCAGTTCTTC
CASSLRLHNEQFF
>TRBJ2-1|once|TRBV5-1|TRBD2
TGCGCCAGCAGCTTGGCGGGACTAGCGGGATACAATGAGCAGTTCTTC
CASSLAGLAGYNEQFF
>TRBJ1-1|.|TRBV29-1|.
TGCAGCGTTGATAAGCCGGGGAACACTGAAGCTTTCTTT
CSVDKPGNTEAFF
>TRBJ2-7|.|TRBV27|.
TGTGCCAGCAGATTAGTAGAGTACGACGAGCAGTACTTC
CASRLVEYDEQYF
>TRBJ2-7|once|TRBV28|TRBD2
TGTGCCAGCAGTCCGTTCGGAGCGGGAGGGGGCGAGCAGTACTTC
CASSPFGAGGGEQYF
>TRBJ2-2|.|TRBV29-1|.
TGCAGCGTTGTGCAGTACACCGGGGAGCTGTTTTTT
CSVVQYTGELFF
>TRBJ2-2|.|TRBV4-2|TRBD2
TGTGCCAGCAGCCCACAGCGGGAGTGGGGCACCGGGGAGCTGTTTTTT
CASSPQREWGTGELFF
>TRBJ2-2|few|TRBV5-1|TRBD2
TGCGCCAGCAGCCTGGGGGCTAGCGGGACCACCGGGGAGCTGTTTTTT
CASSLGASGTTGELFF
>TRBJ1-2|.|TRBV27|.
TGTGCCAGCTCGGGAGGGGGCTATGGCTACACCTTC
CASSGGGYGYTF
>TRBJ1-1|.|TRBV10-3|TRBD1
TGTGCCATCAGTTCTGGGACAGTGAACACTGAAGCTTTCTTT
CAISSGTVNTEAFF
>TRBJ2-3|.|TRBV7-3|TRBD2
TGTGCCAGCAGCTTCTCCCTAGCGGAGGCAGATACGCAGTATTTT
CASSFSLAEADTQYF